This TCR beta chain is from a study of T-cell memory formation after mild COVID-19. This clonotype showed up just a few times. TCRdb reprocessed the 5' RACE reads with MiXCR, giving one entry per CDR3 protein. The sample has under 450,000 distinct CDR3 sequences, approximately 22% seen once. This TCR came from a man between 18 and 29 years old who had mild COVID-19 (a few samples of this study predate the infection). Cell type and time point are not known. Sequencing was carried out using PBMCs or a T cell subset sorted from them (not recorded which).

CDR3 region: CASSVINRETDTQYF. CDR3 in DNA: TGTGCCAGCAGCGTAATAAACAGAGAAACAGATACGCAGTATTTT. The V and J genes are TRBV9 and TRBJ2-3; no reliable D call. Germline V gene lookup returns CDR1 SGDLS and CDR2 YYNGEE. With 1 base removed from V and 3 bases from J, the gap between germline ends came to 12 bases. The length of the CDR3 is 15 residues. Supplemented by reference TRBV9 and TRBJ2-3, the full variable domain reads DSGVTQTPKHLITATGQRVTLRCSPRSGDLSVYWYQQSLDQGLQFLIQYYNGEERAKGNILERFSAQQFPDLHSELNLSSLELGDSALYFCASSVINRETDTQYFGPGTRLTVL.